This T cell receptor (beta chain) was sequenced for a study of blood T cell repertoires in COVID-19. Study overall: From T cells, B-cell-depleted T cells, or PBMCs came the material, which was cDNA or gDNA.

The CDR3 loop spans 15 amino acids. The trim removed 1 base at V and 2 bases at J, leaving 2 bases unmatched. In the source study's methods: Amplifying reference gene primers gave estimates of nucleated cell counts. Clones were read by immunoSEQ multiplex PCR, and TCRdb kept only the in-frame ones, dropping some. From that table come the V and J calls and clone size; the DNA was used to work out D and trimming. The profile shows approximately 25,000 clones, about 91% of them singletons. This clonotype originated in a human donor with active COVID-19. The donor label of this sample is uncertain. The sample taken for sequencing was peripheral blood. The genes are TRBV5-3 and TRBJ2-3; 9 bases agree with TRBD1. TRBV5-3 is an ORF, with its function uncertain. This CDR3 reads CARSLRQGVTDTQYF. DNA for the CDR3: TGTGCCAGAAGCTTGAGACAGGGGGTCACAGATACGCAGTATTTT.